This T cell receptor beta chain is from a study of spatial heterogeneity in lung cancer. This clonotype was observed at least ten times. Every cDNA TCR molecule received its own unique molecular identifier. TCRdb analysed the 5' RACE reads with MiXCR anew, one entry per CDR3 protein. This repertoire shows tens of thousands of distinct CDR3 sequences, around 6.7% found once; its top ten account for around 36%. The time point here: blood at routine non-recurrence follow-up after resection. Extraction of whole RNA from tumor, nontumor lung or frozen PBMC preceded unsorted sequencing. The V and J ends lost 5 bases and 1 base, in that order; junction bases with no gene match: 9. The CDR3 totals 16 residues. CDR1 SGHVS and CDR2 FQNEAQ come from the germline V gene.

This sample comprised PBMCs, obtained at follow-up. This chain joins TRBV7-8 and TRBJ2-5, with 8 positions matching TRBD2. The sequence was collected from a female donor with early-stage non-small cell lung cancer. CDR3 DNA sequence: TGTGCCAGCAGCCTAATCGGGGGGGAGTCCCAAGAGACCCAGTACTTC. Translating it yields CASSLIGGESQETQYF.